This TCR beta chain was identified during a study of blood T cell repertoires in COVID-19. Study context: Samples came from the United States, Italy and Spain, spanning acute and convalescent COVID-19. PBMCs, B-cell-depleted T cells, or T cells were the source of the cDNA or gDNA that made up the material.

Germline V lookup: CDR1 DFQATT, CDR2 SNEGSKA (reference sequence). The CDR3 is 11 amino acids. V dropped 6 bases and J dropped 5 bases, with 10 bases sitting between them. Authors' processing steps: Amplification with reference gene primers provided the estimates of nucleated cell counts. Produced via immunoSEQ multiplex PCR; TCRdb's table is partial and in-frame only. That table supplies the V and J calls and clone size; D and trimming were determined from the DNA. The data show approximately 120,000 clones, approximately 82% seen once. The receptor comes from an elderly woman with active or convalescent COVID-19. The J gene is TRBJ1-2, the V gene TRBV20-1, with D perhaps TRBD1 (6 bases). Sequencing was carried out using peripheral blood. CDR3: CSARGQYGYTF. CDR3 in DNA: TGCAGTGCCAGGGGTCAGTATGGCTACACCTTC.